The 13 T cell receptor beta chains listed next were all sequenced from one sample in a study of neurological immune-mediated disorders. TCRdb independently ran MiXCR on the 5' RACE reads; one entry per CDR3 protein. The sample lists around 33,000 distinct CDR3 sequences, almost 7.5% seen once, with around 4.4% in the top ten. The sample comprised PBMCs. These receptors were taken from a woman between 40 and 50 years old in good health.

This clonotype was recorded at least ten times. This chain uses TRBV3-1 with TRBJ1-5; the D is unclear. This CDR3 region has 15 residues. Germline V gene lookup returns CDR1 LGHDT and CDR2 YNNKEL (reference sequence). Trimming pared 0 bases from V and 2 bases from J, leaving 8 bases between. Here the CDR3 reads CASSQEGSGNQPQHF. The CDR3 region has the DNA TGTGCCAGCAGCCAAGAGGGTAGTGGCAATCAGCCCCAGCATTTT.

This clonotype has ten or more counts. This chain links TRBV6-2 or TRBV6-3 with TRBJ2-5; 7 positions agree with TRBD1. V shed 8 bases, J shed 2 bases, and the junction held 8 bases outside the gene matches. Per the germline V gene, CDR1 is MNHEY and CDR2 is SVGEGT. The CDR3 extends over 14 amino acids. DNA for the CDR3: TGTGCCAGCGACGACAGGGATGGGCAAGAGACCCAGTACTTC. As protein: CASDDRDGQETQYF.

This chain connects TRBV29-1 to TRBJ1-2, with D unresolved. The CDR3 covers 11 residues. V was trimmed by 0 bases and J by 6 bases, leaving 5 bases between them. Germline loops: CDR1 SQVTM, CDR2 ANQGSEA. Here the CDR3 DNA reads TGCAGCGTTGAAGAATCCAATGGCTACACCTTC. Amino acid sequence: CSVEESNGYTF.

This clonotype was seen ten or more times. The chain carries TRBV6-2 or TRBV6-3 and TRBJ2-1, with D unresolved. The V gene lost 0 bases and the J gene lost 10 bases, with 10 bases spanning the gap. This CDR3 spans 13 amino acids. The germline V gene has CDR1 MNHEY and CDR2 SVGEGT. CDR3 bases: TGTGCCAGCAGTTACTCGGTGGGTCCCGAGCAGTTCTTC. Its protein is CASSYSVGPEQFF.

This clonotype was seen at least ten times. The rearrangement links TRBV5-1 to TRBJ2-7; 10 nucleotides agree with TRBD1. CDR3 length equals 13 residues. Looked up from germline, CDR1 is SGHRS and CDR2 is YFSETQ. With V trimmed by 0 bases and J by 12 bases, 6 bases remained unmatched. Here the CDR3 DNA reads TGCGCCAGCAGCTTGGGGACAGGGGGGAAATGGTACGTC. Residues: CASSLGTGGKWYV.

This clonotype has a count of ten or more. The chain combines TRBV3-1 with TRBJ1-2; D not certain. The germline V gene encodes CDR1 LGHDT and CDR2 YNNKEL (reference sequence). V lost 4 bases to trimming and J lost 4 bases, with 13 bases between them. The CDR3 covers 14 residues. The CDR3 sequence: CASSRKSPGYGYTF. The CDR3 bases are TGTGCCAGCAGCCGCAAGAGTCCTGGCTATGGCTACACCTTC. The full variable domain, its missing parts supplied by reference TRBV3-1 and TRBJ1-2, is DTAVSQTPKYLVTQMGNDKSIKCEQNLGHDTMYWYKQDSKKFLKIMFSYNNKELIINETVPNRFSPKSPDKAHLNLHINSLELGDSAVYFCASSRKSPGYGYTFGSGTRLTVV.

This sequence joins TRBV5-5 and TRBJ1-2; 8 bases align to TRBD1. The germline V gene encodes CDR1 SGHKS and CDR2 YYEKEE (reference sequence). The CDR3 loop spans 16 amino acids. Germline trimming cut 3 bases from V and 2 bases from J; bases unmatched to any gene: 9. The CDR3 protein is CASSSTSGGFNYGYTF. The CDR3 DNA reads as TGTGCCAGCAGCTCCACCTCAGGGGGCTTCAACTATGGCTACACCTTC.

This clonotype was found many times. The V call is TRBV5-1, the J call TRBJ2-7; tentatively, D is TRBD2 (6 bases). This CDR3 comprises 14 residues. The V gene's germline CDR1 is SGHRS and CDR2 YFSETQ. Deletions cut 2 bases from V and 1 base from J, with 10 bases between. The CDR3 DNA sequence: TGCGCCAGCAGCTTCCCTGGAGGGTCCTACGAGCAGTACGTC. This gives the protein CASSFPGGSYEQYV.

The table lists this clonotype with a few counts. V and J are TRBV6-2 or TRBV6-3 and TRBJ1-1, with 9 bases fitting TRBD1. This CDR3 has 15 amino acids. V gave up 6 bases and J gave up 0 bases; unmatched junction bases: 5. Per the germline V gene, CDR1 is MNHEY and CDR2 is SVGEGT. The CDR3 nucleotides are TGTGCCAGCAGACCCGGACAGGGGATGAACACTGAAGCTTTCTTT. Its translation is CASRPGQGMNTEAFF.

This clonotype was seen at least ten times. The V and J genes are TRBV9 and TRBJ2-6; TRBD1 matches 8 bases. CDR3 length equals 19 residues. The V segment lost 3 bases and the J segment 4 bases; nucleotides outside the gene matches: 15. Germline CDR1 is SGDLS and CDR2 is YYNGEE. Here the CDR3 reads CASSETKGRGLAGANVLTF. In nucleotides, the CDR3 is TGTGCCAGCAGCGAGACAAAGGGCAGGGGGCTCGCAGGGGCCAACGTCCTGACTTTC.

This clonotype was counted at least ten times. The chain has TRBV5-1 and TRBJ1-2; tentatively, D is TRBD1 (6 bases). Trimming shortened V by 1 base and J by 4 bases, and 14 bases separated the two germline ends. Germline-derived CDR1 and CDR2 are SGHRS and YFSETQ. This CDR3 comprises 15 residues. CDR3 loop: CASSLSRGTGYGYTF. For the CDR3, the DNA is TGCGCCAGCAGCTTGAGTAGGGGGACCGGCTATGGCTACACCTTC. Variable domain in full (rest from reference TRBV5-1 and TRBJ1-2): KAGVTQTPRYLIKTRGQQVTLSCSPISGHRSVSWYQQTPGQGLQFLFEYFSETQRNKGNFPGRFSGRQFSNSRSEMNVSTLELGDSALYLCASSLSRGTGYGYTFGSGTRLTVV.

This clonotype was seen repeatedly, ten times or more. V gene TRBV20-1 combines with J gene TRBJ1-2; tentatively, D is TRBD1 (5 bases). CDR3 size: 14 residues. The V gene lost 3 bases and the J gene lost 3 bases, with 14 bases spanning the gap. CDR1 DFQATT and CDR2 SNEGSKA come from the germline V gene (reference sequence). CDR3 nucleotide sequence: TGCAGTGCTAGGGCGCGGGACCGTGACTATGGCTACACCTTC. Translation gives CSARARDRDYGYTF.

At least ten counts were recorded for this clonotype. The chain uses TRBV5-6 and TRBJ2-6; no definite D call. CDR1 is SGHDT and CDR2 is YYEEEE in the germline V gene. The CDR3 is 14 residues long. V was cut by 1 base and J by 0 bases, with 2 bases left in between. The CDR3 loop is CASSLYSGANVLTF. The CDR3 bases are TGTGCCAGCAGCTTGTACTCTGGGGCCAACGTCCTGACTTTC.